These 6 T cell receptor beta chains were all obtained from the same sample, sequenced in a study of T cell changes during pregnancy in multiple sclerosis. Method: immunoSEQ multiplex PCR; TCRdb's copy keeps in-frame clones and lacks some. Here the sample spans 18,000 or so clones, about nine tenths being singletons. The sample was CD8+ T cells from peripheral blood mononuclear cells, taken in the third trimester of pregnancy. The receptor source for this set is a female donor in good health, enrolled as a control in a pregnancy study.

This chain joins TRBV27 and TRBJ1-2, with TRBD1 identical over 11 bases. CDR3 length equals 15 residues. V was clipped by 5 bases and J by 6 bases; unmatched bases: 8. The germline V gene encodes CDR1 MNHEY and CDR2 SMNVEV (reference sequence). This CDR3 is CASSIGTGGNHGYTF. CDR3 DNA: TGTGCCAGCAGTATTGGGACAGGGGGAAACCATGGCTACACCTTC.

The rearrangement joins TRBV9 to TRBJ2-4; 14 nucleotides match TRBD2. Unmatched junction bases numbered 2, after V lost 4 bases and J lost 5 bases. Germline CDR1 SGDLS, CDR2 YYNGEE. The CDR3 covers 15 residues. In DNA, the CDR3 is TGTGCCAGCAGCCTGGGACTAGCGGGGGAAAACATTCAGTACTTC. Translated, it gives CASSLGLAGENIQYF.

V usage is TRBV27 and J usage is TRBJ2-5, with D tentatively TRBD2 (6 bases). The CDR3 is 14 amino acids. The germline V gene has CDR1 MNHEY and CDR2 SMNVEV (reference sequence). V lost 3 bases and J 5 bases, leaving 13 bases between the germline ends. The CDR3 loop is CASSLGGTLETQYF. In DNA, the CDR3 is TGTGCCAGCAGTTTGGGGGGTACGCTGGAGACCCAGTACTTC.

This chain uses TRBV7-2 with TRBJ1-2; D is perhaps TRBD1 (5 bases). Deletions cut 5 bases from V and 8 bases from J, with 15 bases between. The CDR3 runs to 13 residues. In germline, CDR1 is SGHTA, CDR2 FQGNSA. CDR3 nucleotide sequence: TGTGCCAGCAGCCAAACGATCAAGGGGGGCTACACCTTC. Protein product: CASSQTIKGGYTF.

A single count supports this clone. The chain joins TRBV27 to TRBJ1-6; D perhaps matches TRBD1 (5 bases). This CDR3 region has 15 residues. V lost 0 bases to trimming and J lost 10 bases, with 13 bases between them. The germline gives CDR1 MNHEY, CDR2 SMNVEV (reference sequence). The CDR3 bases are TGTGCCAGCAGTTTATCTCAGGGTTTAAACTCACCCCTCCACTTT. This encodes CASSLSQGLNSPLHF.

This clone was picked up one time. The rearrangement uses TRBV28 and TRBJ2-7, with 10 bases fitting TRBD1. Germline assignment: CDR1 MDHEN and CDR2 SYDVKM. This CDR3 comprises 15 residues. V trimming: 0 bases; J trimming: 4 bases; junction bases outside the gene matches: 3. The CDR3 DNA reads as TGTGCCAGCAGTTTATGGCGGGACAGGGGTTACGAGCAGTACTTC. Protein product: CASSLWRDRGYEQYF.